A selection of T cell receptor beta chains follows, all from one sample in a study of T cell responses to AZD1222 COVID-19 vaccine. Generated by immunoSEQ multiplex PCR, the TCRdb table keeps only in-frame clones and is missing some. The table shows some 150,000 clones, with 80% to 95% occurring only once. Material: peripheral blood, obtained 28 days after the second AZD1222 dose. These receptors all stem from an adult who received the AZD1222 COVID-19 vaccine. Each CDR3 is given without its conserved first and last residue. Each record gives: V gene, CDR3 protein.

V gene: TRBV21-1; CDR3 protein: ASIDGQGRQPGYT
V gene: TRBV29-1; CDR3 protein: SEIIADTQY
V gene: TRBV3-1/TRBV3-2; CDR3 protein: ASSQESRELF
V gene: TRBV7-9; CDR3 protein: ASSPLRTAGNTIY
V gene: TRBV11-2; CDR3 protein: ASSPGRFEAF
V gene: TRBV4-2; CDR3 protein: ASSPETSGSIYEQY
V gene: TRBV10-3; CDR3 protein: AISELGPTNYGYT
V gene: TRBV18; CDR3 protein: ASSPRGSGHDTEAF
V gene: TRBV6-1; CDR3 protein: ASSAPPGHGNNYGYT
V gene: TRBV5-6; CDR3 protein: ASSLDYPNTGELF
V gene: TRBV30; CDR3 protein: AWSGAGGEQF
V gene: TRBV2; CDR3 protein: ASTRQGDGYT
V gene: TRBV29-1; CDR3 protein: SVETGAGGAF
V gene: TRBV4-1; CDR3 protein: ASSHNLTPNSGNTIY
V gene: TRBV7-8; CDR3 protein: ASSGWGSRYEQY
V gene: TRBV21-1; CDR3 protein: ASSKEGLNQETQY
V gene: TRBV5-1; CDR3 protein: ASSSQGAPGNTIY
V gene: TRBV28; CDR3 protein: ASFERGGYT
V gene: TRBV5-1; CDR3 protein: ASSLPTGGTEAF
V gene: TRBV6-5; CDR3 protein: ASSYPTGGGYGYT
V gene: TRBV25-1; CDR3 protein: ASSDSSGRSSYNSPLH
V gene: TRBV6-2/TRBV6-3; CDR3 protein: ASSTGQGVFHAYEQY
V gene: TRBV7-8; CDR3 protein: ASSPGQGVGGYT
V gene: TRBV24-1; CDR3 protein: ATSGLGQGQETQY
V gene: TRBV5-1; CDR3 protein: ASRVLASGPNNEQF
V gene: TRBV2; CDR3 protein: ASSTREPSTDTQY
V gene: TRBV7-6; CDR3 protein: ASSTSGTSGRETQY
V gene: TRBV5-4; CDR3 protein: ASSLGHLNTGELF
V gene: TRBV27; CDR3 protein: ASTFGSEQY
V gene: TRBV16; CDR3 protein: ASSSDRGNSPLH
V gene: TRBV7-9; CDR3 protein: ASSLDRQNYNEQF
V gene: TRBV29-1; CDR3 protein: STPGLGSTGLNEQF
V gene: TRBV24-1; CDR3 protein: ATSDLPGQPQH
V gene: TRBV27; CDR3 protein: ASGPGGGNQPQH
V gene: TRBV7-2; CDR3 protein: ASSQGQGANNEQF
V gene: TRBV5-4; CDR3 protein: ASALWDTGELF
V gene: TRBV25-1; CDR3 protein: ASSEGGGGRASEQF
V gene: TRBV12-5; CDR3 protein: ASGLVQTEAF
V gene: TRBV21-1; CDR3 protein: ASSKGKECTGTPRNTEAF
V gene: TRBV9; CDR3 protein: ASSAIGGRPPQETQY
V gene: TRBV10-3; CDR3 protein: AIHSGSMETQY
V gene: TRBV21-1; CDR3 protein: AGTPPGTENKKLYGYT
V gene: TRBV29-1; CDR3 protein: SVEEGRITEAF
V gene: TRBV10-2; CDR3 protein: AALGAGETQY
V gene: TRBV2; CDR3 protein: ASRRDRGEKLF
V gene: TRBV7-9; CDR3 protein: ASSEGTSGATDTQY
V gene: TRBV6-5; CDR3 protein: ASSYGTPGLNSPLH
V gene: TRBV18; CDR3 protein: ASSPGPPGSGANVLT
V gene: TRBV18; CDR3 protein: ASSPIGGSSGSRRETQY
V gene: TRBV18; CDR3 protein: ASSPPIPSYGYT
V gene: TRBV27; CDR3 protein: ASKWDIIGEQF
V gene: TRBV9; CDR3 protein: ASSVALAKNIQY
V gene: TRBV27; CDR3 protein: ASSLWPPGQGKSPLH
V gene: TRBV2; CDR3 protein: ASSPSFGYNEQF